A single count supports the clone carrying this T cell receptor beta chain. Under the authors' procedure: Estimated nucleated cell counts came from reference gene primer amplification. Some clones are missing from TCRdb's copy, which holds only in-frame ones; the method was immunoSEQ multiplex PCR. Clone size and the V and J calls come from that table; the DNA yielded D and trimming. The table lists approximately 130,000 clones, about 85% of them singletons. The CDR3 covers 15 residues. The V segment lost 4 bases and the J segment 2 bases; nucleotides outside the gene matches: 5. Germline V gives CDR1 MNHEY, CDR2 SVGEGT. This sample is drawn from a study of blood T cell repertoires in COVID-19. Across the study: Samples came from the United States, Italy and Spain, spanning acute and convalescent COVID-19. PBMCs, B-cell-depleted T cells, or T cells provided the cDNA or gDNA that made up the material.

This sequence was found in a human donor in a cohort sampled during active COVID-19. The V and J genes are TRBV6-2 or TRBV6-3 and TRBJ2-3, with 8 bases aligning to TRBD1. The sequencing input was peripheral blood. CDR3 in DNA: TGTGCCAGCAGTTCCGAGGACAGGGTCACAGATACGCAGTATTTT. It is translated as CASSSEDRVTDTQYF.